Presented here are 5 T cell receptor beta chains from one specimen sequenced in a study of shared clonotypes between healthy human individuals (TCRdb year 2020). For the CD8 naive samples, CD45RO-negative cells were positively selected for CCR7, yielding a CD45RA+CCR7+ population from which TemRA cells were excluded. Library preparation used the immunoSEQ multiplex PCR assay. TCRdb obtained this table from immuneACCESS and retained in-frame rearrangements with V and J assigned. These tables miss some clones; where compared with another copy, unresolved V genes account for less than half of the shortfall, and the remainder is unexplained. This sample gives approximately 650,000 clones in total; 95% to 96% of them show up just once. 0.09% to 0.13% of the sample comes from the top ten. The sequencing input was naive CD8+ T cells sorted from blood. Per the publication, the cell subset or site label means: CD45RA+CCR7+. These receptors were obtained from a woman aged 30 to 39 in good health.

The chain links TRBV10-2 to TRBJ2-1; 12 bases agree with TRBD2. This CDR3 has 14 residues. From germline, CDR1 is WSHSY and CDR2 SAAADI. Trimming removed 5 bases from V and 8 bases from J; junction bases left unmatched: 4. The CDR3 sequence: CASSWTSGIDEQFF. Here the CDR3 DNA reads TGCGCCAGCAGTTGGACTAGCGGGATAGATGAGCAGTTCTTC.

This sequence joins TRBV2 and TRBJ2-6; no reliable D call. The germline V gene encodes CDR1 SNHLY and CDR2 FYNNEI. This CDR3 has 17 amino acids. The V gene lost 0 bases and the J gene lost 3 bases, with 12 bases spanning the gap. The CDR3 bases are TGTGCCAGCAGTGAAGCCCCTACAGTGGATGGGGCCAACGTCCTGACTTTC. This codes for CASSEAPTVDGANVLTF.

The rearrangement uses TRBV23-1 and TRBJ2-5, with D possibly TRBD1 on 5 matching bases. TRBV23-1 has ORF status, its function being uncertain. V shed 3 bases and J shed 5 bases, with 16 bases lying between them. The length of the CDR3 is 15 residues. CDR3 residues: CASSHSRGRTETQYF. The DNA for the CDR3 is TGCGCCAGCAGTCACAGTAGGGGCAGGACGGAGACCCAGTACTTC.

This chain uses TRBV27 with TRBJ2-7; 8 bases are a match to TRBD1. This CDR3 has 14 residues. Germline trimming cut 4 bases from V and 2 bases from J; bases unmatched to any gene: 4. The germline V gene encodes CDR1 MNHEY and CDR2 SMNVEV (reference sequence). The CDR3, as DNA: TGTGCCAGCAGTTGGACAGGGTCCACCTACGAGCAGTACTTC. Its translation: CASSWTGSTYEQYF.

For the CDR3, the DNA is TGTGCCTGGAGCCATCCGGACAGTACCTACGAGCAGTACTTC. This sequence encodes CAWSHPDSTYEQYF. This chain joins TRBV30 and TRBJ2-7, with D possibly TRBD1 on 6 matching bases. CDR1 GTSNPN and CDR2 SVGIG come from the germline V gene (reference sequence). The CDR3 spans 14 residues. V was clipped by 3 bases and J by 2 bases, with 14 bases between them.